These 17 T cell receptor beta chains were all obtained from the same sample, sequenced in a study of cytomegalovirus exposure and HLA in healthy donors. The primer mix had 60 Vbeta and 13 Jbeta primers. TCRdb's table, derived via immunoSEQ multiplex PCR, lists solely in-frame clones and lacks some. Altogether over 150,000 clones are present, over 80% being singletons, with the ten largest covering 1.2%. Specimen: PBMCs. The source of these receptors is a boy aged 2 to 9 in good health and CMV-seronegative.

The gene calls are TRBV23-1 and TRBJ1-1; weak D call: TRBD1 (6 bases). TRBV23-1 is designated an ORF whose function remains uncertain. The CDR3 consists of 12 residues. Trimming pared 3 bases from V and 11 bases from J, leaving 13 bases between. The CDR3 protein is CASSQGGLGAFF. CDR3 coding DNA: TGCGCCAGCAGTCAGGGGGGGCTAGGGGCTTTCTTT.

The chain employs TRBV4-3 and TRBJ2-1, with 7 nucleotides matching TRBD1. Trimming cost V 5 bases and J 8 bases; bases outside gene matches: 9. The CDR3 spans 14 residues. Germline CDR1 reads LGHNA; CDR2 reads YSLEER. This CDR3 is CASSFWTGGYEQFF. CDR3 bases: TGCGCCAGCAGCTTCTGGACAGGCGGCTATGAGCAGTTCTTC.

The V gene is TRBV30, the J gene TRBJ1-5; TRBD1 matches 10 bases. J gave up 4 bases and V 3 bases, and 9 bases lay outside the gene matches. There are 16 residues in the CDR3. Germline lookup yields CDR1 GTSNPN and CDR2 SVGIG (reference sequence). CDR3 in DNA: TGTGCCTGGAGCGCCGGGACAGGGGAGAGAAATCAGCCCCAGCATTTT. Amino acids: CAWSAGTGERNQPQHF.

The V gene is TRBV29-1, the J gene TRBJ2-1, with 7 bases lining up with TRBD1. Germline V gene data show CDR1 as SQVTM and CDR2 as ANQGSEA. The CDR3 has 12 residues. V was clipped by 7 bases and J by 10 bases; unmatched bases: 10. This CDR3 is CSALTGAGEQFF. The DNA for the CDR3 is TGCAGCGCACTAACAGGGGCTGGAGAGCAGTTCTTC.

The chain combines TRBV15 with TRBJ1-2; D unclear. CDR3 length equals 17 residues. Germline values: CDR1 LNHNV, CDR2 YYDKDF (reference sequence). V was trimmed by 4 bases and J by 4 bases, leaving 22 bases between them. DNA for the CDR3: TGTGCCACCAGCAAATCCCGCGCCATCCAAAGAGGCTATGGCTACACCTTC. Its translation: CATSKSRAIQRGYGYTF. Supplemented by reference TRBV15 and TRBJ1-2, the full variable domain reads DAMVIQNPRYQVTQFGKPVTLSCSQTLNHNVMYWYQQKSSQAPKLLFHYYDKDFNNEADTPDNFQSRRPNTSFCFLDIRSPGLGDTAMYLCATSKSRAIQRGYGYTFGSGTRLTVV.

Here the CDR3 DNA reads TGTGCTAGTGGTTTGGCTAGCGGAAACAATGAGCAGTTCTTC. This gives the protein CASGLASGNNEQFF. This rearrangement joins TRBV12-5 to TRBJ2-1; TRBD2 matches at 7 bases. The CDR3 sequence is 14 residues long. The ends lost 1 base at V and 5 bases at J; junction bases unmatched: 2. CDR1 is LGHNT and CDR2 is FRNRAP in the germline V gene.

The chain has TRBV18 and TRBJ2-7; no definite D call. CDR1 and CDR2 from the germline V gene are KGHSH and LQKENI. Trimming removed 3 bases from V and 4 bases from J, with 10 bases in between. CDR3 length: 13 amino acids. The CDR3: CASSPNGDYEQYF. In nucleotides, the CDR3 is TGTGCCAGCTCACCCAATGGAGATTACGAGCAGTACTTC.

The chain couples TRBV15 to TRBJ2-1, with 9 bases matching TRBD1. The germline V gene has CDR1 LNHNV and CDR2 YYDKDF (reference sequence). Unmatched junction bases numbered 10, after V lost 1 base and J lost 0 bases. The CDR3 covers 19 residues. CDR3 nucleotides: TGTGCCACCAGCAGAGCCGCCGGGACAGGGTACCCCTCCTACAATGAGCAGTTCTTC. It codes for CATSRAAGTGYPSYNEQFF.

The chain uses TRBV18 and TRBJ2-7; 12 bases fit TRBD2. This CDR3 is built from 16 residues. CDR1 and CDR2 (germline): KGHSH, LQKENI. Losses at the gene ends were 2 bases for V and 1 base for J; bases not matched to a gene: 3. The CDR3 DNA follows: TGTGCCAGCTCACCATGGACTAGCGGGACATCCTACGAGCAGTACTTC. It translates to CASSPWTSGTSYEQYF.

The gene calls are TRBV5-4 and TRBJ2-2; 9 bases agree with TRBD1. Per the germline V gene, CDR1 is SGHNT and CDR2 is YYREEE (reference sequence). The trim removed 4 bases at V and 5 bases at J, leaving 3 bases unmatched. The length of the CDR3 is 14 residues. The CDR3 region has the DNA TGTGCCAGCAGCCGGACAGGGGAGACCGGGGAGCTGTTTTTT. Amino acids: CASSRTGETGELFF. The whole variable domain, remainder taken from reference TRBV5-4 and TRBJ2-2, is ETGVTQSPTHLIKTRGQQVTLRCSSQSGHNTVSWYQQALGQGPQFIFQYYREEENGRGNFPPRFSGLQFPNYSSELNVNALELDDSALYLCASSRTGETGELFFGEGSRLTVL.

The chain couples TRBV9 to TRBJ2-2; 7 bases fit TRBD1. The germline V gene encodes CDR1 SGDLS and CDR2 YYNGEE. CDR3 length equals 14 residues. Trimming cost V 0 bases and J 6 bases; bases outside gene matches: 2. CDR3 DNA sequence: TGTGCCAGCAGCGTAGAGGGGGCGGCCGGGGAGCTGTTTTTT. Translation: CASSVEGAAGELFF.

V usage is TRBV7-8 and J usage is TRBJ2-2; tentative D call: TRBD2 (5 bases). With 4 bases removed from V and 2 bases from J, the gap between germline ends came to 11 bases. Germline CDR1 is SGHVS and CDR2 is FQNEAQ. CDR3 length: 15 residues. The CDR3 is CASSSGLLNTGELFF. In DNA, the CDR3 is TGTGCCAGCAGCTCAGGACTGTTAAACACCGGGGAGCTGTTTTTT.

This clone was seen only a few times. Here the CDR3 DNA reads TGCGCCAGCAGCCAAGAACTTCTGGCTAGCGGGACCACAGATACGCAGTATTTT. Translated, it gives CASSQELLASGTTDTQYF. The chain joins TRBV4-3 to TRBJ2-3; 9 nucleotides match TRBD2. The CDR3 has 18 residues. Germline CDR1 is LGHNA and CDR2 is YSLEER. The J segment lost 2 bases and the V segment lost 0 bases, leaving 9 bases of the junction unmatched.

The chain employs TRBV15 and TRBJ1-6, with D possibly matching TRBD1 (5 bases). This CDR3 contains 15 residues. V lost 1 base, J lost 6 bases, and 10 bases lay in between. Germline V gives CDR1 LNHNV, CDR2 YYDKDF (reference sequence). The CDR3 DNA reads as TGTGCCACCAGCAGAGCCGACAGTAGTAATTCACCCCTCCACTTT. As protein: CATSRADSSNSPLHF.

The genes are TRBV27 and TRBJ2-5; D uncertain. The CDR3 contains 14 residues. Trimming cost V 0 bases and J 4 bases, with 9 bases left between them. The V gene's germline CDR1 is MNHEY and CDR2 SMNVEV (reference sequence). CDR3 region: CASSLSPIIETQYF. In DNA, the CDR3 is TGTGCCAGCAGTTTATCCCCAATCATAGAGACCCAGTACTTC.

V is TRBV5-1 and J is TRBJ2-5, with D possibly being TRBD2 (6 bases). The J call may be in error: the DNA end matches TRBJ2-7 better. Germline V CDR1 and CDR2: SGHRS, YFSETQ. The CDR3 consists of 13 residues. CDR3 amino acids: CASSLSGGNEQYF. As DNA, the CDR3 is TGCGCCAGCAGCTTGTCAGGAGGGAACGAGCAGTACTTC.

This clone was detected only once. This chain connects TRBV5-1 to TRBJ1-2, with no clear D. The germline V gene has CDR1 SGHRS and CDR2 YFSETQ. V was shortened by 0 bases and J by 5 bases, with 11 bases between the two germline ends. This CDR3 is 14 amino acids long. The DNA of the CDR3 is TGCGCCAGCAGCTTGGAGCGAGGGAATTATGGCTACACCTTC. This encodes CASSLERGNYGYTF.